The clone carrying this T cell receptor beta chain showed up many times. The time point here: patch test 2, 6 weeks after DPC sensitization. Treatment here: therapeutic diphenylcyclopropenone sensitization with weekly scalp DPC. Germline lookup yields CDR1 SEHNR and CDR2 FQNEAQ (reference sequence). The CDR3 length is 17 residues. Unmatched junction bases numbered 11, after V lost 5 bases and J lost 0 bases. This sample is part of a study of human T cells and chemical hapten exposure. One entry per CDR3 protein, called by TCRdb with MiXCR from the RACE reads. The sample comprises 350,000 to 400,000 distinct CDR3 sequences, about 6% of which are singletons, and around 5.8% rests with the top ten.

This TCR derives from a woman in her late teens or twenties with alopecia areata. Some clones in this sample may be carry-over from other donors' samples. The source was whole blood, collected in connection with sensitization to the hapten diphenylcyclopropenone (DPC). This rearrangement joins TRBV7-9 to TRBJ1-2; 8 positions agree with TRBD1. DNA of the CDR3: TGTGCCAGCAGCCCAGAGGGGACAGGAGGAGCTAACTATGGCTACACCTTC. Its protein is CASSPEGTGGANYGYTF.